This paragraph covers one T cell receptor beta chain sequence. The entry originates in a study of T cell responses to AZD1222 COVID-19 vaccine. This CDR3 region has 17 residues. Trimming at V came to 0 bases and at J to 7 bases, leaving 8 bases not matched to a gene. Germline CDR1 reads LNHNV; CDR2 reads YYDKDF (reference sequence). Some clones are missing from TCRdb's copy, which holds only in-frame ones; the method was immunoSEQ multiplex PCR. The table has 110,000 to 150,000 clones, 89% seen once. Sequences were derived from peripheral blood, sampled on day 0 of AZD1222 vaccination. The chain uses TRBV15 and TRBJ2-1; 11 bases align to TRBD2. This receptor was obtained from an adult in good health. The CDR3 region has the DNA TGTGCCACCAGCAGAGATTATTGGGCTAGCGGGGGGAATGAGCAGTTCTTC. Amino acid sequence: CATSRDYWASGGNEQFF.